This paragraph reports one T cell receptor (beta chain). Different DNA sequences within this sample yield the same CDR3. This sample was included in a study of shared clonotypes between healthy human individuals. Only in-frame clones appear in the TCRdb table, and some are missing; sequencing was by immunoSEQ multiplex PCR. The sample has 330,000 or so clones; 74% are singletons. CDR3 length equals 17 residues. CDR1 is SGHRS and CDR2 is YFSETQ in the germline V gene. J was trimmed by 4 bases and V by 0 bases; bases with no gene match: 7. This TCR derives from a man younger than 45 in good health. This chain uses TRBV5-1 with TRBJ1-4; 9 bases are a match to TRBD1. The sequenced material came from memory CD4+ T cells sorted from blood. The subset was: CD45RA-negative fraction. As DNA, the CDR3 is TGCGCCAGCAGCTTGGCCGGAACAGGGGGCGTTAATGAAAAACTGTTTTTT. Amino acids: CASSLAGTGGVNEKLFF.